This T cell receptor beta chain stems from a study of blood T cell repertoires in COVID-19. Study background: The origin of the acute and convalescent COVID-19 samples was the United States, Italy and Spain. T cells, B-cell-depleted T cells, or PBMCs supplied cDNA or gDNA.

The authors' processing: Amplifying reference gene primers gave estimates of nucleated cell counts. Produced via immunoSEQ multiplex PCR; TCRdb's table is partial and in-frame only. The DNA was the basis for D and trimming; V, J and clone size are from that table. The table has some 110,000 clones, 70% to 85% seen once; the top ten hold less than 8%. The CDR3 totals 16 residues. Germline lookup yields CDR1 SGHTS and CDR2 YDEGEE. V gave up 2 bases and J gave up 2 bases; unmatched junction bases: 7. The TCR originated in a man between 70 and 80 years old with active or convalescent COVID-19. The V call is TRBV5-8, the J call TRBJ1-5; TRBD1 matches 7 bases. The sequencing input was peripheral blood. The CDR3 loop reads CASSFLQGNGNQPQHF. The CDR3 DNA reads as TGTGCCAGCAGCTTCCTACAGGGGAATGGCAATCAGCCCCAGCATTTT. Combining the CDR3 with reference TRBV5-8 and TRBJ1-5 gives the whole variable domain EAGVTQSPTHLIKTRGQQATLRCSPISGHTSVYWYQQALGLGLQFLLWYDEGEERNRGNFPPRFSGRQFPNYSSELNVNALELEDSALYLCASSFLQGNGNQPQHFGDGTRLSIL.